The 18 T cell receptor beta chains given below trace back to one sample, sequenced in a study of CD8 T cells in ankylosing spondylitis. Antigens for these TCRs are unknown. Study-level findings and limits: A TCR beta motif of under 10 highly homologous variants seemed to mark ankylosing spondylitis blood.

Using its own MiXCR run on the 5' RACE reads, TCRdb lists one record per CDR3 protein. The sample carries 220,000 or so distinct CDR3 sequences, 18% recorded once. Specimen: blood, either unsorted or a sorted T cell fraction (not recorded which). The receptors come from a male donor with ankylosing spondylitis.

This chain links TRBV7-3 with TRBJ1-4; D unresolved. Germline V gene lookup returns CDR1 SGHTA and CDR2 FQGTGA. Deletions cut 2 bases from V and 8 bases from J, with 15 bases between. The CDR3 covers 15 residues. CDR3 in amino acids: CASSLRWPAGEKLFF. CDR3 coding DNA: TGTGCCAGCAGCTTACGTTGGCCCGCGGGGGAAAAACTGTTTTTT.

This chain joins TRBV21-1 and TRBJ2-3; the D segment call TRBD2 is taken from the table without a DNA check. TRBV21-1 constitutes a pseudogene. This CDR3 is built from 20 residues. CDR3 sequence reads: CASSTLRSPTPRGVADTQYF. The CDR3 coding sequence is TGTGCCAGCAGCACGCTTCGCTCCCCGACTCCGCGGGGGGTAGCAGATACGCAGTATTTT.

In this sample, this clonotype turned up many times. The CDR3 loop is CASSLTLNYGYTF. CDR3 bases: TGTGCCAGCAGTCTGACACTGAACTATGGCTACACCTTC. This rearrangement joins TRBV12-3 or TRBV12-4 to TRBJ1-2; D is undetermined. V lost 5 bases to trimming and J lost 2 bases, with 9 bases between them. The CDR3 has 13 amino acids.

The chain joins TRBV29-1 to TRBJ1-2, with TRBD1 matching 8 bases. In germline, CDR1 is SQVTM, CDR2 ANQGSEA. The CDR3 has 16 residues. Trimming cost V 0 bases and J 6 bases; bases outside gene matches: 12. The CDR3 sequence: CSVEEAEGRGQNGYTF. Here the CDR3 DNA reads TGCAGCGTTGAAGAGGCGGAGGGCAGGGGGCAGAATGGCTACACCTTC. Using reference TRBV29-1 and TRBJ1-2 for the parts outside the CDR3, the full variable domain is SAVISQKPSRDICQRGTSLTIQCQVDSQVTMMFWYRQQPGQSLTLIATANQGSEATYESGFVIDKFPISRPNLTFSTLTVSNMSPEDSSIYLCSVEEAEGRGQNGYTFGSGTRLTVV.

The chain employs TRBV28 and TRBJ2-5; D is ambiguous. Trimming took off 3 bases at V and 0 bases at J, with 11 bases between the two ends. CDR1 is MDHEN and CDR2 is SYDVKM in the germline V gene. The CDR3 is 15 amino acids. As DNA, the CDR3 is TGTGCCAGCAGTTTGAGACATGAGTACCAAGAGACCCAGTACTTC. Its protein is CASSLRHEYQETQYF.

The rearrangement links TRBV5-1 to TRBJ2-3; 11 nucleotides match TRBD2. Germline V gene sequence: CDR1 SGHRS, CDR2 YFSETQ. The CDR3 length is 16 residues. The junction had 8 bases not matched to a gene; V was cut back by 4 bases and J by 4 bases. The CDR3 nucleotides read TGCGCCAGCAGCATATTAGCGGGGGGGCCTCCAGATACGCAGTATTTT. As protein: CASSILAGGPPDTQYF. Variable domain in full (rest from reference TRBV5-1 and TRBJ2-3): KAGVTQTPRYLIKTRGQQVTLSCSPISGHRSVSWYQQTPGQGLQFLFEYFSETQRNKGNFPGRFSGRQFSNSRSEMNVSTLELGDSALYLCASSILAGGPPDTQYFGPGTRLTVL.

This chain uses TRBV5-5 with TRBJ1-5; no clear D gene. With 2 bases removed from V and 2 bases from J, the gap between germline ends came to 11 bases. The CDR3 runs 15 residues. Germline V gives CDR1 SGHKS, CDR2 YYEKEE (reference sequence). The CDR3 bases are TGTGCCAGCAGCTTTGGGAGAGGTGGCAATCAGCCCCAGCATTTT. It translates to CASSFGRGGNQPQHF.

This clonotype showed up just a few times. This chain's CDR3 is CSARDLAAEQFF. The CDR3 coding sequence is TGCAGTGCTAGAGATTTGGCTGCTGAGCAGTTCTTC. The chain combines TRBV20-1 with TRBJ2-1; D is ambiguous. V was cut by 0 bases and J by 9 bases, with 9 bases left in between. Germline CDR1 and CDR2: DFQATT and SNEGSKA (reference sequence). The CDR3 is made up of 12 amino acids.

This chain connects TRBV29-1 to TRBJ1-3; weak D call: TRBD1 (6 bases). Between the trimmed V and J ends, which lost 4 bases and 4 bases, there was a span of 14 bases. Per the germline V gene, CDR1 is SQVTM and CDR2 is ANQGSEA. This CDR3 comprises 14 residues. The CDR3 DNA reads as TGCAGCGTTGTTGGGGGCGAGTCGGGAAACACCATATATTTT. It encodes CSVVGGESGNTIYF.

This clonotype occurred a few times. This chain connects TRBV7-9 to TRBJ2-2; 9 bases line up with TRBD2. Germline V lookup: CDR1 SEHNR, CDR2 FQNEAQ (reference sequence). The CDR3 covers 13 residues. J lost 7 bases, V lost 4 bases, and 1 base had no gene match. The CDR3 reads CASSWTSDGELFF. The CDR3 nucleotides read TGTGCCAGCAGCTGGACTAGCGACGGGGAGCTGTTTTTT.

This clonotype was observed a handful of times. A read error may produce the germline difference seen at one junction end. The chain carries TRBV24-1 and TRBJ1-2, with D perhaps TRBD1 (5 bases). The CDR3 covers 14 residues. CDR1 and CDR2 (germline): KGHDR, SFDVKD. The CDR3, as DNA: TGCGCCACCAGTGATACGGACATTAACTATGGCTACACCTTC. Its translation is CATSDTDINYGYTF.

This clonotype was found a few times. This chain connects TRBV29-1 to TRBJ2-7; D ambiguous. With 7 bases removed from V and 1 base from J, the gap between germline ends came to 11 bases. The CDR3 covers 12 residues. Germline V gene lookup returns CDR1 SQVTM and CDR2 ANQGSEA. CDR3 sequence (DNA): TGCAGCGCTGCCGAAGGGTCCTACGAGCAGTACTTC. Translating gives CSAAEGSYEQYF.

CDR3 residues: CASSLAIWSNQPQHF. CDR3 in DNA: TGTGCCAGTAGTCTAGCCATATGGAGCAATCAGCCCCAGCATTTT. The V call is TRBV19, the J call TRBJ1-5; D not certain. Germline V lookup: CDR1 LNHDA, CDR2 SQIVND (reference sequence). This CDR3 has 15 residues. Trimming stripped 5 bases from V and 1 base from J, with 12 bases between.

V usage is TRBV6-2 or TRBV6-3 and J usage is TRBJ2-2; maybe TRBD1 (5 bases). The CDR3 is made up of 16 amino acids. V was shortened by 5 bases and J by 3 bases, with 16 bases between the two germline ends. Germline V CDR1 and CDR2: MNHEY, SVGEGT. The CDR3 DNA follows: TGTGCCAGCAGTCACAACACCAGGGTGCACACCGGGGAGCTGTTTTTT. It translates to CASSHNTRVHTGELFF.

J is TRBJ1-2 and V is TRBV27; perhaps TRBD1 as D (5 bases). Germline CDR1 MNHEY, CDR2 SMNVEV (reference sequence). Trimming shortened V by 0 bases and J by 8 bases, and 10 bases separated the two germline ends. This CDR3 spans 13 amino acids. Written as DNA, the CDR3 is TGTGCCAGCAGTTTATCGGGGGAGTTGGGCTACACCTTC. This gives the protein CASSLSGELGYTF.

This clonotype came up a few times. The chain links TRBV13 to TRBJ2-7; the match to TRBD1 covers 7 bases. Germline CDR1 and CDR2: PRHDT and FYEKMQ (reference sequence). V was pared by 6 bases and J by 0 bases, with 8 bases of the junction left unmatched. This CDR3 is 15 amino acids long. The CDR3 loop is CASSYGQVLSYEQYF. The CDR3 nucleotides read TGTGCCAGCAGTTATGGACAGGTCCTCTCCTACGAGCAGTACTTC.

This clonotype was observed a few times. J is TRBJ2-2 and V is TRBV6-1, with 10 bases fitting TRBD2. CDR3 length: 13 amino acids. Trimming removed 7 bases from V and 5 bases from J; junction bases left unmatched: 1. Germline loops: CDR1 MNHNS, CDR2 SASEGT. The CDR3 DNA reads TGTGCCAGCACGGGACTAGCGACCGGGGAGCTGTTTTTT. Its protein is CASTGLATGELFF.

The genes are TRBV27 and TRBJ2-7; 11 positions agree with TRBD2. This CDR3 is built from 17 residues. V lost 5 bases and J lost 5; bases outside the gene matches: 14. The germline V gene has CDR1 MNHEY and CDR2 SMNVEV (reference sequence). CDR3 loop: CASSPLGASGRLDEQYF. The CDR3 bases are TGTGCCAGCAGTCCCCTTGGGGCTAGCGGGAGGCTCGACGAGCAGTACTTC.